This T cell receptor (beta chain) was profiled in a study of T-cell memory formation after mild COVID-19. This clonotype was counted between two and nine times. The CDR3 runs 11 residues. Between the trimmed V and J ends, which lost 6 bases and 9 bases, there was a span of 12 bases. Germline CDR1 DFQATT, CDR2 SNEGSKA (reference sequence). TCRdb reanalysed the 5' RACE reads using MiXCR and keeps one entry per CDR3 protein. The sample gives fewer than 650,000 distinct CDR3 sequences, approximately 21% of which show up once; 7% to 9% is in the top ten. Sequenced sample: PBMCs or a T cell subset sorted from them (not recorded which). The sequence was collected from an adult woman who had mild COVID-19 (a few samples of this study predate the infection). Cell type and time point are not known. The chain is built from TRBV20-1 and TRBJ1-3; D remains ambiguous. The CDR3: CSARLGATIYF. The CDR3 DNA sequence: TGCAGTGCCCGGTTGGGTGCCACCATATATTTT.